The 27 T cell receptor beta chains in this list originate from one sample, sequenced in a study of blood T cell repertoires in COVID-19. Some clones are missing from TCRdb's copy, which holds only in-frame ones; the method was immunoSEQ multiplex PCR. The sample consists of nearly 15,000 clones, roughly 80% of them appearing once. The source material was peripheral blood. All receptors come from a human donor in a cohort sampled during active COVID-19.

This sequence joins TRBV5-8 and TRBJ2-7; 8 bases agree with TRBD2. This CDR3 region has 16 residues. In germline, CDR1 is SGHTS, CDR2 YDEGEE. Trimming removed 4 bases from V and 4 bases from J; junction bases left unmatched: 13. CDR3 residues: CASSPVGSGSSYEQYF. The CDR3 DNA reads TGTGCCAGCAGCCCGGTTGGAAGCGGGAGTTCGTACGAGCAGTACTTC. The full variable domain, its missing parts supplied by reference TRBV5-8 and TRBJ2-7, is EAGVTQSPTHLIKTRGQQATLRCSPISGHTSVYWYQQALGLGLQFLLWYDEGEERNRGNFPPRFSGRQFPNYSSELNVNALELEDSALYLCASSPVGSGSSYEQYFGPGTRLTVT.

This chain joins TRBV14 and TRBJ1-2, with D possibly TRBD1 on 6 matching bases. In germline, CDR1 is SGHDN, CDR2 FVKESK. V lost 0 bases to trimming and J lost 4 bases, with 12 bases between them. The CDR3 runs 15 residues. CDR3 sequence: CASSQDAAGAYGYTF. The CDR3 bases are TGTGCCAGCAGCCAAGATGCCGCAGGGGCCTATGGCTACACCTTC.

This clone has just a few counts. The CDR3, as DNA: TGTGCCACCAGCAGAGGCGGGGACTCTGGGGCCAACGTCCTGACTTTC. This sequence encodes CATSRGGDSGANVLTF. The V and J genes are TRBV15 and TRBJ2-6; D might be TRBD2 (6 bases). The CDR3 extends over 16 amino acids. Germline CDR1 is LNHNV and CDR2 is YYDKDF (reference sequence). Trimming removed 1 base from V and 0 bases from J, with 7 bases in between.

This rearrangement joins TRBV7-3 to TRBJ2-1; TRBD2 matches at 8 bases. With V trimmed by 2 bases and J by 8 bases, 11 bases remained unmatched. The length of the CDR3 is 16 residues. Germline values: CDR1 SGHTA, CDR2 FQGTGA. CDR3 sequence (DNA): TGTGCCAGCAGCTTACGTGGCAGCGGGAGTAAGGATGAGCAGTTCTTC. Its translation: CASSLRGSGSKDEQFF.

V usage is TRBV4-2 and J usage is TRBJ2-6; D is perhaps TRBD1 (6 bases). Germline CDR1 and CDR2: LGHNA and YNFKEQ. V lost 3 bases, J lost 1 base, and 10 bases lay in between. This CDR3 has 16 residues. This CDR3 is CASSHGGQSGANVLTF. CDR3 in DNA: TGTGCCAGCAGCCATGGGGGACAATCTGGGGCCAACGTCCTGACTTTC.

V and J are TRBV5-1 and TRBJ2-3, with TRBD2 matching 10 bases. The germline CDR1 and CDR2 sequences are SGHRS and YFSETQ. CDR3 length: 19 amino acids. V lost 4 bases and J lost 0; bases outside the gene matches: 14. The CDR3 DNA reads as TGCGCCAGCAGCGCGGGGGGGGCTAGCGGGAGTTCCAGCACAGATACGCAGTATTTT. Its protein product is CASSAGGASGSSSTDTQYF.

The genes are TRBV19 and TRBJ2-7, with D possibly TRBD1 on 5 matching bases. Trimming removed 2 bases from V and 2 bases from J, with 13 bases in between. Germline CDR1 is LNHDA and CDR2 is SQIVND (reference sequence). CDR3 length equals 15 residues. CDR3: CASSIFYRSAYEQYF. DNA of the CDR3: TGTGCCAGTAGTATATTTTACAGGAGTGCCTACGAGCAGTACTTC.

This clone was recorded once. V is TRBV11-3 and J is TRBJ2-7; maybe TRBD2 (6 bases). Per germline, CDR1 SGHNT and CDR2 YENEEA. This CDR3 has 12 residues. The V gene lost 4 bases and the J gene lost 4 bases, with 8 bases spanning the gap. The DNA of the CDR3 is TGTGCCAGCAGCTCAGGAGGGTACGAGCAGTACTTC. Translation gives CASSSGGYEQYF.

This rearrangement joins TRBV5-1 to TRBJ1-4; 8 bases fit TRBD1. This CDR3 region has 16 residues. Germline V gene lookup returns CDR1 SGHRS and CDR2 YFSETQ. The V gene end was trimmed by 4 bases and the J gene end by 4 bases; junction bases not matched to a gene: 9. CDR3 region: CASSLDRGLGNEKLFF. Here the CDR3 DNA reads TGCGCCAGCAGCCTAGACAGGGGTCTGGGTAATGAAAAACTGTTTTTT. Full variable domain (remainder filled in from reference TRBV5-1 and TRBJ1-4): KAGVTQTPRYLIKTRGQQVTLSCSPISGHRSVSWYQQTPGQGLQFLFEYFSETQRNKGNFPGRFSGRQFSNSRSEMNVSTLELGDSALYLCASSLDRGLGNEKLFFGSGTQLSVL.

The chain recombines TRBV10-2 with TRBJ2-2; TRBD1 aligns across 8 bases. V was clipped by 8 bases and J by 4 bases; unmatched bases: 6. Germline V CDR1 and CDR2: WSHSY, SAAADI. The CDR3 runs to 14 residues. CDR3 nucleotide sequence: TGCGCCAGCCGGATGACAGGGGCCACCGGGGAGCTGTTTTTT. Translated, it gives CASRMTGATGELFF.

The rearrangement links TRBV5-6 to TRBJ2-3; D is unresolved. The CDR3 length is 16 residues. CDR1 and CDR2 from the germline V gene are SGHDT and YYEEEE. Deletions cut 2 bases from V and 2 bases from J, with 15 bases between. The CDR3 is CASSLAGGGVTDTQYF. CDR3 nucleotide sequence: TGTGCCAGCAGCTTAGCTGGCGGCGGCGTCACAGATACGCAGTATTTT.

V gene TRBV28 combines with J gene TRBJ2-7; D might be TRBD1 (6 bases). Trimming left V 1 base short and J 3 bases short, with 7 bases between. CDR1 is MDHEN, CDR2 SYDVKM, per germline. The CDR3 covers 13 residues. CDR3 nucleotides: TGTGCCAGCAGTTTATCAGGGGTCTACGAGCAGTACTTC. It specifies CASSLSGVYEQYF.

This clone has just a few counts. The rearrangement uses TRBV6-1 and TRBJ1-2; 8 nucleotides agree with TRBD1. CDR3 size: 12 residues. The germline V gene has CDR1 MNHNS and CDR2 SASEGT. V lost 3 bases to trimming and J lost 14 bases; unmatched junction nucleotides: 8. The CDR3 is CASSDSGDRLTF. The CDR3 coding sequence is TGTGCCAGCAGTGATTCGGGGGACAGGCTAACCTTC.

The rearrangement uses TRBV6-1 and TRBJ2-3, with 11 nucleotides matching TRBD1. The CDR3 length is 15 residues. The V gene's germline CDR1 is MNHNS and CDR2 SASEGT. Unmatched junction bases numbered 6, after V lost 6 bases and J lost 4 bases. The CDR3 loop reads CASRRGGQGADTQYF. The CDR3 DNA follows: TGTGCCAGCAGACGAGGGGGACAGGGGGCAGATACGCAGTATTTT.

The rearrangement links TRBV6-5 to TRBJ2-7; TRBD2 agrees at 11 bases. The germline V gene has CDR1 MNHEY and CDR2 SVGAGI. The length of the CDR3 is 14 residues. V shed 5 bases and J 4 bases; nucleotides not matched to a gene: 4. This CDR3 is CASSNLAGGYEQYF. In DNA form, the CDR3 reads TGTGCCAGCAGTAACTTAGCGGGAGGGTACGAGCAGTACTTC.

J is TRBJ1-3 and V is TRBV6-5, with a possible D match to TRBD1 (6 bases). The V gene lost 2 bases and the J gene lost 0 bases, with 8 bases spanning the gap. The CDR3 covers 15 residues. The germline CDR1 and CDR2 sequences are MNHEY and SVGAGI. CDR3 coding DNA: TGTGCCAGCAGTTACGACAGGAACTCTGGAAACACCATATATTTT. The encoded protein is CASSYDRNSGNTIYF.

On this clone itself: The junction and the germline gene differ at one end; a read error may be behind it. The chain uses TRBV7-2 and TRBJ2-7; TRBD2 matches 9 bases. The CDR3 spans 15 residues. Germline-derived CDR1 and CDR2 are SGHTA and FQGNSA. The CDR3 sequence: CASSLAASGVYEQYF. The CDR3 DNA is TGTGCCAGCAGCCTAGCGGCTAGCGGGGTCTACGAGCAGTACTTC.

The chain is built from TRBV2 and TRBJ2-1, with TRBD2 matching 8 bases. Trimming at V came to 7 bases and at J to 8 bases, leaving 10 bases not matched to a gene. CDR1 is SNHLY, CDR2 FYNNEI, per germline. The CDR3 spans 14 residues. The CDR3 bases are TGTGCCAGCAAGAGGAGCGGGAGAGGCGATGAGCAGTTCTTC. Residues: CASKRSGRGDEQFF. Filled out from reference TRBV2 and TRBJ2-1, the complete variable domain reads EPEVTQTPSHQVTQMGQEVILRCVPISNHLYFYWYRQILGQKVEFLVSFYNNEISEKSEIFDDQFSVERPDGSNFTLKIRSTKLEDSAMYFCASKRSGRGDEQFFGPGTRLTVL.

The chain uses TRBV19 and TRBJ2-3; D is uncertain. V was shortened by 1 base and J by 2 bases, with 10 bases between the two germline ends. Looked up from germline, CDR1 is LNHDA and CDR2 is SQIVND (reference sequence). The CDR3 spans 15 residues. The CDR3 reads CASSIGAVSTDTQYF. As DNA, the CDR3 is TGTGCCAGTAGTATAGGGGCAGTCTCCACAGATACGCAGTATTTT.

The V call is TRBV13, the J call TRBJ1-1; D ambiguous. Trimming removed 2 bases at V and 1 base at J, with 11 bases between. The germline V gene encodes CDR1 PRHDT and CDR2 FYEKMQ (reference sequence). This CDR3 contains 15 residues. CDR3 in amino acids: CASSLTGIANTEAFF. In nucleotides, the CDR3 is TGTGCCAGCAGCTTAACCGGGATTGCGAACACTGAAGCTTTCTTT.

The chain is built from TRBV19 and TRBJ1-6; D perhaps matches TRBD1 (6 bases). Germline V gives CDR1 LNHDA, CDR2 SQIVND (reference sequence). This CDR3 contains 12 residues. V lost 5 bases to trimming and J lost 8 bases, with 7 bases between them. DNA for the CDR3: TGTGCCAGTAGTCGACAGGATTCACCCCTCCACTTT. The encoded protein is CASSRQDSPLHF.

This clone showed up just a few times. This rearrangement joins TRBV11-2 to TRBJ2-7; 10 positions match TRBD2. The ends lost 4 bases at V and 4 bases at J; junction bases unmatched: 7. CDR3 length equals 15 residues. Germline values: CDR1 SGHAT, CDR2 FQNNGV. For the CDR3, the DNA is TGTGCCAGCAGCTCCCTCACTAGCGGGGTGTACGAGCAGTACTTC. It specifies CASSSLTSGVYEQYF.

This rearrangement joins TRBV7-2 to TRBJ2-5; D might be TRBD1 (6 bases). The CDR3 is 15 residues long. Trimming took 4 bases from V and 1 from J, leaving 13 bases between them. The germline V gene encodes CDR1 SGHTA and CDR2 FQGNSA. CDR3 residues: CASSSGWDTQETQYF. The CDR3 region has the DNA TGTGCCAGCAGCTCCGGATGGGACACCCAAGAGACCCAGTACTTC. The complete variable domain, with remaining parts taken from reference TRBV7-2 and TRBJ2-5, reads GAGVSQSPSNKVTEKGKDVELRCDPISGHTALYWYRQSLGQGLEFLIYFQGNSAPDKSGLPSDRFSAERTGGSVSTLTIQRTQQEDSAVYLCASSSGWDTQETQYFGPGTRLLVL.

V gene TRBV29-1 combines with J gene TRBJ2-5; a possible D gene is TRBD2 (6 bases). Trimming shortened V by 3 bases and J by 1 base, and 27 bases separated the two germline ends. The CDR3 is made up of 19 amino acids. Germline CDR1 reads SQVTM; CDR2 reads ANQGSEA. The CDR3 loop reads CSVDAPPGAAWGTQETQYF. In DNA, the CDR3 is TGCAGCGTTGACGCGCCCCCGGGAGCGGCCTGGGGAACCCAAGAGACCCAGTACTTC.

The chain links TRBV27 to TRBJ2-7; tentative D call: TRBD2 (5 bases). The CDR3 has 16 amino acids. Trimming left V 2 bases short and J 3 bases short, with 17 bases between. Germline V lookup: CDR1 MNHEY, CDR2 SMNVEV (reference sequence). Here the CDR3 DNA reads TGTGCCAGCAGTTTAGTAAGGGAGAAAGCCTTCTACGAGCAGTACTTC. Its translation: CASSLVREKAFYEQYF.

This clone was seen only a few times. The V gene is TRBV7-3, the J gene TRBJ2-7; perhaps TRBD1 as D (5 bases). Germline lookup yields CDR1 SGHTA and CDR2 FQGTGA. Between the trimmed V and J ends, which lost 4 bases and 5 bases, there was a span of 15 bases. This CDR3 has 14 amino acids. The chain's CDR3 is CASSSSGRADEQYF. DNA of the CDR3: TGTGCCAGCAGCTCGAGTGGCAGGGCCGACGAGCAGTACTTC.

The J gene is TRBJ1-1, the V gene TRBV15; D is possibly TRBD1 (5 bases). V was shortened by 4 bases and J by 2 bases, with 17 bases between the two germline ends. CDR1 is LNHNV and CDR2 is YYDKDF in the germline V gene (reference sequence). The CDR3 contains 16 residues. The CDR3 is CATSKRTLRSNTEAFF. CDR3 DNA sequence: TGTGCCACCAGCAAAAGGACATTGCGATCAAACACTGAAGCTTTCTTT.